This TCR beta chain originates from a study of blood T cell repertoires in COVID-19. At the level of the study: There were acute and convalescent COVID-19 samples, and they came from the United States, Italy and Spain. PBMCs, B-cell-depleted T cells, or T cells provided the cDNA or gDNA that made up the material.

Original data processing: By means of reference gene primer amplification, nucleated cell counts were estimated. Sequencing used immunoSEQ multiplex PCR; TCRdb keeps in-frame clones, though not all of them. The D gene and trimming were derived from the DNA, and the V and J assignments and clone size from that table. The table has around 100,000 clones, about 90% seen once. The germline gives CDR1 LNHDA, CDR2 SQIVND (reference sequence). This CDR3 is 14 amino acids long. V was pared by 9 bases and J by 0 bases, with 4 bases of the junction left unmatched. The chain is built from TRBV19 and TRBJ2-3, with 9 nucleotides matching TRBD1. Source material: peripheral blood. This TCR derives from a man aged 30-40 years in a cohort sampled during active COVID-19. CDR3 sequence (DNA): TGTGCCAGCGGGGGACAGGGCAGCACAGATACGCAGTATTTT. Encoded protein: CASGGQGSTDTQYF. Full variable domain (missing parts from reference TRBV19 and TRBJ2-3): DGGITQSPKYLFRKEGQNVTLSCEQNLNHDAMYWYRQDPGQGLRLIYYSQIVNDFQKGDIAEGYSVSREKKESFPLTVTSAQKNPTAFYLCASGGQGSTDTQYFGPGTRLTVL.